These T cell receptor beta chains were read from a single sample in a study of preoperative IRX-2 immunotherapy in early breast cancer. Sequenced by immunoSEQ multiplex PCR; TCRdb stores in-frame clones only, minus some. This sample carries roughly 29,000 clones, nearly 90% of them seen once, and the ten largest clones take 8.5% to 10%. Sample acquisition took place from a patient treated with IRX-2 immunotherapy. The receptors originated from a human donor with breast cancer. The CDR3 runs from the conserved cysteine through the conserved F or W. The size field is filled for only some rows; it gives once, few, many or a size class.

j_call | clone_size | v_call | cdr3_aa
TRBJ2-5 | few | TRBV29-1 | CSVEVGAQETQYF
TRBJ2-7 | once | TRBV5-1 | CASSWGPGLTAGEQYF
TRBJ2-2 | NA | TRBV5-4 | CASSLRISNTGELFF
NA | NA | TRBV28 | CASSLGLSSSEQYF
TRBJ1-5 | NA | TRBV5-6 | CASSYGTVGSQPQHF
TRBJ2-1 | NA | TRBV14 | CASSSSGGAGNEQFF
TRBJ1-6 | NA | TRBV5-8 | CASSLGFRADSPLHF
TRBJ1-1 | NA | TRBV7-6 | CASSLATGGTEAFF
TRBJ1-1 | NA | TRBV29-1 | CSVEEHMNTEAFF
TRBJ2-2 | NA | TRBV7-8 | CASSLGTWTIGYGGELFF
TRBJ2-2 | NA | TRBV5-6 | CASSLLVRGGYTGELFF
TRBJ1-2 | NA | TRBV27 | CASSLSNRGLYGYTF
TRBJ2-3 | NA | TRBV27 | CASSLYSTLSDTQYF
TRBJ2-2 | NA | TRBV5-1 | CASSMLAGIGELFF
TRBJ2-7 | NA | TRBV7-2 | CASSLGWGGGEQYF
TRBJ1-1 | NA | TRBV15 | CATSRASQGVTEAFF
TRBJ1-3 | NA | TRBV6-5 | CASSYSWSSGNTIYF
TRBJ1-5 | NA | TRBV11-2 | CASSWDSNQPQHF
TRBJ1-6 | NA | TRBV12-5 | CASGTRDRINSPLHF
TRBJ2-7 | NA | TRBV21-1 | CASGEGRPYEQYF
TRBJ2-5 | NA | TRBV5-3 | CARRGGQIQETQYF
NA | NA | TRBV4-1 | CASSQDLVIIEQYF
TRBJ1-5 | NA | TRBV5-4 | CASSFEQFSNQPQHF
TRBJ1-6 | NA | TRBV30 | CAWKRGGSPSPLHF
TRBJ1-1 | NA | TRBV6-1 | CASTPANTEAFF
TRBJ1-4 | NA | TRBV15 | CATSREDSANEKLFF
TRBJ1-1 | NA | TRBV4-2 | CASSPGTALNTEAFF
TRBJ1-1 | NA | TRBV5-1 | CASRKGTGNTEAFF
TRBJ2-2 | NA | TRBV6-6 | CASSLTSGATGELFF
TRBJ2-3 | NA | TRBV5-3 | CARRNGGQGRDTQYF
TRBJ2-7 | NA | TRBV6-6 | CAAQQGYEQYF
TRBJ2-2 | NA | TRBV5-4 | CASTLEPNTGELFF
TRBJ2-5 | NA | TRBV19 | CASSISRTGKTETQYF
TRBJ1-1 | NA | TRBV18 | CASSFVNTEAFF
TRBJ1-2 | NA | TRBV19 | CASQYGDGYTF
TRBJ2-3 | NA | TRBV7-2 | CASSLAEGTDTQYF
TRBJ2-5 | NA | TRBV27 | CASSPDRGAETQYF
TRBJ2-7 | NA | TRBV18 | CASSPPTGPRLEQYF
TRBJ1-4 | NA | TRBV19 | CASSLYTGNLANEKLFF
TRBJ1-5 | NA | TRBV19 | CASRGLHGNQPQHF
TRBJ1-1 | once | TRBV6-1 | CASSEVGGPNTEAFF
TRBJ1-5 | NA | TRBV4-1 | CASSQEGTGDQPQHF
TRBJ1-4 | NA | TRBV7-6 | CASSLGQGWYEKLFF
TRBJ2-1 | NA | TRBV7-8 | CASSFGRLAGADEQFF
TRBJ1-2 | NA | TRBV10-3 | CAINIQGGYGYTF
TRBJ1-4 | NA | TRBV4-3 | CASSQFQGGIEEKLFF
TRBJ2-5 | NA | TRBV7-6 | CASSVQGNGGGQETQYF
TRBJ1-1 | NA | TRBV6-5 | CASSYFTGVNTEAFF
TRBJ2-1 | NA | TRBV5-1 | CASSLPTSGNNEQFF
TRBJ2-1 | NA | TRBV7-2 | CASSQPIAGGYNEQFF
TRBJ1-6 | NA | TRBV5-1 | CASSLGGTTNNSPLHF
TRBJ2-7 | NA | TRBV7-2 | CASSLGASGLSYEQYF
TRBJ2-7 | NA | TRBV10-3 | CAISETGGRYEQYF
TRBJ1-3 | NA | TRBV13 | CASSTGRVNTIYF
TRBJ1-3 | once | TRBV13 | CASSLGTLPGNTIYF
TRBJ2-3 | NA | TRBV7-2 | CALAGVGTDTQYF
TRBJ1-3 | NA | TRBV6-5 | CASSYSSNSGNTIYF
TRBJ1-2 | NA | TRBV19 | CASSPGLRTGYTF
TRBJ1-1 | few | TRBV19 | CASSIWTGVVNTEAFF